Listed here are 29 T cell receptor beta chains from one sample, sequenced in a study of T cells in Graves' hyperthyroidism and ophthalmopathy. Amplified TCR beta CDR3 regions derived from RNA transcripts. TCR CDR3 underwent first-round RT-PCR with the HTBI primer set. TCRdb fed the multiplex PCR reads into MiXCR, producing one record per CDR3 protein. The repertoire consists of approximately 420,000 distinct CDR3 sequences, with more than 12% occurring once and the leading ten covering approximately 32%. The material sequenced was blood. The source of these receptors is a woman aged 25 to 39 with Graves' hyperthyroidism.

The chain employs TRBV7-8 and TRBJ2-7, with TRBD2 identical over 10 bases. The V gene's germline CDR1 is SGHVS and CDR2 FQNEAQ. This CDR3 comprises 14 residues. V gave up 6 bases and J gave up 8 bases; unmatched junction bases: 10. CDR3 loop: CASSEASGRGKQYF. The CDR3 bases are TGTGCCAGCAGTGAGGCTAGCGGGAGAGGCAAGCAGTACTTC.

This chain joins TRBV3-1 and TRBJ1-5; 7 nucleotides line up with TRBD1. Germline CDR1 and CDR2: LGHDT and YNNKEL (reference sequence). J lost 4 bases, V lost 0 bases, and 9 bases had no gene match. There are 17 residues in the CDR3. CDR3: CASSQDLTAQGNQPQHF. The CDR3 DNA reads TGTGCCAGCAGCCAAGATCTAACGGCACAGGGGAATCAGCCCCAGCATTTT.

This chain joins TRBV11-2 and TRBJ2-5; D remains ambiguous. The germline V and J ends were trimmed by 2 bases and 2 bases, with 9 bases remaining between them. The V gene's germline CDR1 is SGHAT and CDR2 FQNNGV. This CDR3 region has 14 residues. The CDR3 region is CASSLRFAQETQYF. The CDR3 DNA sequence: TGTGCCAGCAGCTTACGCTTTGCGCAAGAGACCCAGTACTTC.

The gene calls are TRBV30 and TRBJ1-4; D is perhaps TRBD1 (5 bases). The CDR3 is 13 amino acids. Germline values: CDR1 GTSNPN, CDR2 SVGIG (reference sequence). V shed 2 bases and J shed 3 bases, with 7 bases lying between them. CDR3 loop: CAWSRQPNEKLFF. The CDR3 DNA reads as TGTGCCTGGAGTAGACAGCCTAATGAAAAACTGTTTTTT.

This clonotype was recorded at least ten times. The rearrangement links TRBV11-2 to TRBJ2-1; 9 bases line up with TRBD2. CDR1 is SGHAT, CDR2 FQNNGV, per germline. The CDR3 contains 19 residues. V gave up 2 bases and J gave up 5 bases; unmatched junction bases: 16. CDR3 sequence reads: CASSLLGEFYSGGNNEQFF. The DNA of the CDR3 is TGTGCCAGCAGCTTATTGGGGGAATTTTATAGCGGGGGAAACAATGAGCAGTTCTTC. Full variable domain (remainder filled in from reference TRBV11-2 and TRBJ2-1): EAGVAQSPRYKIIEKRQSVAFWCNPISGHATLYWYQQILGQGPKLLIQFQNNGVVDDSQLPKDRFSAERLKGVDSTLKIQPAKLEDSAVYLCASSLLGEFYSGGNNEQFFGPGTRLTVL.

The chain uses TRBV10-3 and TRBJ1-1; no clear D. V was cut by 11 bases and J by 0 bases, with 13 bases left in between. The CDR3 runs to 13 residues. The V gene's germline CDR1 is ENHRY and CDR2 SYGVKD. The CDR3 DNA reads TGTGCCTCGACGAAAACCATGAACACTGAAGCTTTCTTT. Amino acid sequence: CASTKTMNTEAFF.

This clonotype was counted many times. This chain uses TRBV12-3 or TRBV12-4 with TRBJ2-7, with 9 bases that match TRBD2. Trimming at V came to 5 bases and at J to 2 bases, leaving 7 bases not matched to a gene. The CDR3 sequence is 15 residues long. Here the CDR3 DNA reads TGTGCCAGCAGTAGAGGACTAGCGCAACCCTACGAGCAGTACTTC. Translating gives CASSRGLAQPYEQYF.

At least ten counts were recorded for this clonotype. The CDR3 is CASSSQGTGETQYF. CDR3 in DNA: TGTGCCAGCAGCTCACAGGGGACAGGAGAGACCCAGTACTTC. This chain links TRBV11-2 with TRBJ2-5; 8 bases are shared with TRBD1. Germline-derived CDR1 and CDR2 are SGHAT and FQNNGV. The CDR3 has 14 amino acids. Trimming took 4 bases from V and 4 from J; bases not matched to a gene: 5.

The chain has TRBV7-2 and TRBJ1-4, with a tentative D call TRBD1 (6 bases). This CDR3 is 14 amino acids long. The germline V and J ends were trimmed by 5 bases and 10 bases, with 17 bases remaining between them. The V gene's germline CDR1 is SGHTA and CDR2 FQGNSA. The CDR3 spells CASSPGTGYGKLFF. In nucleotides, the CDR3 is TGTGCCAGCAGCCCAGGTACAGGGTATGGAAAACTGTTTTTT.

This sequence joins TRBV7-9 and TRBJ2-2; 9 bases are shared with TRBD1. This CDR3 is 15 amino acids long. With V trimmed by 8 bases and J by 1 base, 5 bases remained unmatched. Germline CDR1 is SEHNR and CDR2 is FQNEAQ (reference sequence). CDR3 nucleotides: TGTGCCAGCGGCGCGGGACAGGGGAACACCGGGGAGCTGTTTTTT. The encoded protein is CASGAGQGNTGELFF. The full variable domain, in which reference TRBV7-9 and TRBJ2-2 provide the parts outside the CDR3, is DTGVSQNPRHKITKRGQNVTFRCDPISEHNRLYWYRQTLGQGPEFLTYFQNEAQLEKSRLLSDRFSAERPKGSFSTLEIQRTEQGDSAMYLCASGAGQGNTGELFFGEGSRLTVL.

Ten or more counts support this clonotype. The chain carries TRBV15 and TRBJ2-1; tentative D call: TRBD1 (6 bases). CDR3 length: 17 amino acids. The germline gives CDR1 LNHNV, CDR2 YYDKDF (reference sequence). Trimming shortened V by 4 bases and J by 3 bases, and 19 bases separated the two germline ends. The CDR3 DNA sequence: TGTGCCACCAGCACAACCCTAGGGGGAGAGAACTACAATGAGCAGTTCTTC. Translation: CATSTTLGGENYNEQFF.

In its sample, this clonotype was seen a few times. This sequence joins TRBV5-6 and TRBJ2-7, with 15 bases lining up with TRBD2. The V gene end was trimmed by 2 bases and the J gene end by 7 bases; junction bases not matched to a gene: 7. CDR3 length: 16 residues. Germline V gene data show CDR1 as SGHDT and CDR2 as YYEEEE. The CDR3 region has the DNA TGTGCCAGCAGCTTAAGGACTAGCGGGAGGGCCAGAGAGCAGTACTTC. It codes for CASSLRTSGRAREQYF.

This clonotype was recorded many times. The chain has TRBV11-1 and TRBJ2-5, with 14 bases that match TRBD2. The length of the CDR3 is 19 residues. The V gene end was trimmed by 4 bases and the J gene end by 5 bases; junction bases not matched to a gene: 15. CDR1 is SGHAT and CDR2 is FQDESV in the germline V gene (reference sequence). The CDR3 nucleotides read TGTGCCAGCAGCTCTGAGCCCGGGACTAGCGGGAGCTTCGGGGAGACCCAGTACTTC. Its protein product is CASSSEPGTSGSFGETQYF.

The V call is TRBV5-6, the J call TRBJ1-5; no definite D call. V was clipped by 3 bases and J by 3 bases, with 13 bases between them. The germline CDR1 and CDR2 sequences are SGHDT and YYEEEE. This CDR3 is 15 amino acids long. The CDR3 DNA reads TGTGCCAGCAGCTCCGGTGGACTGAACAATCAGCCCCAGCATTTT. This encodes CASSSGGLNNQPQHF. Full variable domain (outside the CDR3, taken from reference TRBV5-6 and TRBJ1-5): DAGVTQSPTHLIKTRGQQVTLRCSPKSGHDTVSWYQQALGQGPQFIFQYYEEEERQRGNFPDRFSGHQFPNYSSELNVNALLLGDSALYLCASSSGGLNNQPQHFGDGTRLSIL.

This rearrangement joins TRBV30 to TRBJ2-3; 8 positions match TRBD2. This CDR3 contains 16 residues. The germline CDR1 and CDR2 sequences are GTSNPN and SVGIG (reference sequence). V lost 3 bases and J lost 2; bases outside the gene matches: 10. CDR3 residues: CAWSGLAGGYTDTQYF. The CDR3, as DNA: TGTGCCTGGAGCGGCCTAGCGGGCGGATACACAGATACGCAGTATTTT.

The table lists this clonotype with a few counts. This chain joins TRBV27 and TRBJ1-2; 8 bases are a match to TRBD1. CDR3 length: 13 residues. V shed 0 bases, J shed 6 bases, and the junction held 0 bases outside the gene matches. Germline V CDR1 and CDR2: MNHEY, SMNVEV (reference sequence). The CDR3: CASSLSTGDGYTF. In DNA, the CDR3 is TGTGCCAGCAGTTTATCGACAGGGGATGGCTACACCTTC.

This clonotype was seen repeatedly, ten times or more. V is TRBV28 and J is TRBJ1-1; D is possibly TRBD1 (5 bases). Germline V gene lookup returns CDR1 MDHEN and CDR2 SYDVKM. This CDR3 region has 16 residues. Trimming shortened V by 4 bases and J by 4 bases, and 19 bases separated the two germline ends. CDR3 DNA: TGTGCCAGCAGTTATCGTATAGGGGAGGTTCGCACTGAAGCTTTCTTT. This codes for CASSYRIGEVRTEAFF. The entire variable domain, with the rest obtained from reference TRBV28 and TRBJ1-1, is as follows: DVKVTQSSRYLVKRTGEKVFLECVQDMDHENMFWYRQDPGLGLRLIYFSYDVKMKEKGDIPEGYSVSREKKERFSLILESASTNQTSMYLCASSYRIGEVRTEAFFGQGTRLTVV.

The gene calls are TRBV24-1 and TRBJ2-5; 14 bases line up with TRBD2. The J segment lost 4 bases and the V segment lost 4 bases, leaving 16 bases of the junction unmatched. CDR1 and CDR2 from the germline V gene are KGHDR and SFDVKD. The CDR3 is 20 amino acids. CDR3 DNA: TGTGCCACCAGTGACCCCACAGTCCCCGGGACTAGCGGGAGAGGAGAGACCCAGTACTTC. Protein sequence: CATSDPTVPGTSGRGETQYF.

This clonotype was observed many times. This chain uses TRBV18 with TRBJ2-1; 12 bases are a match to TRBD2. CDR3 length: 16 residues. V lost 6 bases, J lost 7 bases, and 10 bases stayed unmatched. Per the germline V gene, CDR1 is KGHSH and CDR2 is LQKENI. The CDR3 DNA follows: TGTGCCAGCTCGTCTACTAGCGGGAGGCTTAAGAATGAGCAGTTCTTC. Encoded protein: CASSSTSGRLKNEQFF.

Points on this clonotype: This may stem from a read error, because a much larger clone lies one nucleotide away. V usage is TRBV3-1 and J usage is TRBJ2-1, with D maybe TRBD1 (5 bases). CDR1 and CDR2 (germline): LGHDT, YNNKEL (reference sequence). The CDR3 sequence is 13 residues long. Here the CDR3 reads CASTQDWGRQQFF. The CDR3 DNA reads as TGTGCCAGCACCCAAGACTGGGGCAGGCAACAGTTCTTC.

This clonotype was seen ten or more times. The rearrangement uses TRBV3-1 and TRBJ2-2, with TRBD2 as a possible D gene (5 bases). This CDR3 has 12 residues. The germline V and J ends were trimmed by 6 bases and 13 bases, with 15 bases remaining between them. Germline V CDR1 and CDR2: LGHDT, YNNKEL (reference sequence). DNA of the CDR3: TGTGCCAGCAGTCGCGGGCCTTCGGGGCTGTTTTTT. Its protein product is CASSRGPSGLFF.

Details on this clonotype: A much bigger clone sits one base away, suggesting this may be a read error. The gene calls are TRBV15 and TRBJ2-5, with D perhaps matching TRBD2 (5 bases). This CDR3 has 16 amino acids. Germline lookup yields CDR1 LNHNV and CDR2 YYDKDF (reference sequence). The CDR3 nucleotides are TGTGCCACCAACAGAGATCGGCGGGCGTACCAAGAGACCCAGTACTTC. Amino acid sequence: CATNRDRRAYQETQYF. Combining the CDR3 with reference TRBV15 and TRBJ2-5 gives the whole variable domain DAMVIQNPRYQVTQFGKPVTLSCSQTLNHNVMYWYQQKSSQAPKLLFHYYDKDFNNEADTPDNFQSRRPNTSFCFLDIRSPGLGDTAMYLCATNRDRRAYQETQYFGPGTRLLVL.

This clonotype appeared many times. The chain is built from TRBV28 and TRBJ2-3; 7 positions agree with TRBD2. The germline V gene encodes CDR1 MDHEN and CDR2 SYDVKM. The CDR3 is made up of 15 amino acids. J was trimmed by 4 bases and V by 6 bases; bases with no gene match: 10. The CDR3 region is CASRQTGGGSDTQYF. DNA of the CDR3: TGTGCCAGCAGACAAACGGGGGGTGGCTCAGATACGCAGTATTTT.

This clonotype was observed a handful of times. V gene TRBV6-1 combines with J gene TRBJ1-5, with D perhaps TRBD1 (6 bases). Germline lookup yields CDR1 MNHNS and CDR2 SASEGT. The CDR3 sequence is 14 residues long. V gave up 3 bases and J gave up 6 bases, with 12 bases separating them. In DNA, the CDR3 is TGTGCCAGCAGTGAGTTCACAGGGTTTCAGCCCCAGCATTTT. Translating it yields CASSEFTGFQPQHF.

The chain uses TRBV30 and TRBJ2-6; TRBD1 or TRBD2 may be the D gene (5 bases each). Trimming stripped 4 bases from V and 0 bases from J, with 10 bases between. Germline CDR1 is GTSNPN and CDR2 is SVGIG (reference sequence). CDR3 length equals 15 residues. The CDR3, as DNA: TGTGCCTGGAACCCGGGGCTCTCTGGGGCCAACGTCCTGACTTTC. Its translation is CAWNPGLSGANVLTF.

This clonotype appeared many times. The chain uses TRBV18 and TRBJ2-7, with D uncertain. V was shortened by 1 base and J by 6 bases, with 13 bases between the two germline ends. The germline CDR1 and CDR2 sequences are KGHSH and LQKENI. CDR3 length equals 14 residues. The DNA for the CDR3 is TGTGCCAGCTCACCACAGGGATTGTGGGGCGAGCAGTACTTC. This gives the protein CASSPQGLWGEQYF.

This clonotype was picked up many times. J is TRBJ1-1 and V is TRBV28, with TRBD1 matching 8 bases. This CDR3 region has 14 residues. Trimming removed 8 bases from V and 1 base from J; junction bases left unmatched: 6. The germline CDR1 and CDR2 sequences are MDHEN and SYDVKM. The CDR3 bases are TGTGCCAGCTTGGGGACAGGTCCGAACACTGAAGCTTTCTTT. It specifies CASLGTGPNTEAFF.

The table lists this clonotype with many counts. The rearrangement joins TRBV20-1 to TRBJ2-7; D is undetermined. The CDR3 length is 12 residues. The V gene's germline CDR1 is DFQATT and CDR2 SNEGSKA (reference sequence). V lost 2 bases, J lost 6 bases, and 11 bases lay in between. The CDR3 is CSARTLVGEQYF. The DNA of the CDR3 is TGCAGTGCTAGAACGCTAGTAGGCGAGCAGTACTTC.

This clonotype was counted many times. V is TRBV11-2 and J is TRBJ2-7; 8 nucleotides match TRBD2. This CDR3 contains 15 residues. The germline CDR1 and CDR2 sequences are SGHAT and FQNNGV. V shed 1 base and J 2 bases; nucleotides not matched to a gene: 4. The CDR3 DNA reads TGTGCCAGCAGCTTAGTTGCGGGAGGCCCCTACGAGCAGTACTTC. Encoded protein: CASSLVAGGPYEQYF.